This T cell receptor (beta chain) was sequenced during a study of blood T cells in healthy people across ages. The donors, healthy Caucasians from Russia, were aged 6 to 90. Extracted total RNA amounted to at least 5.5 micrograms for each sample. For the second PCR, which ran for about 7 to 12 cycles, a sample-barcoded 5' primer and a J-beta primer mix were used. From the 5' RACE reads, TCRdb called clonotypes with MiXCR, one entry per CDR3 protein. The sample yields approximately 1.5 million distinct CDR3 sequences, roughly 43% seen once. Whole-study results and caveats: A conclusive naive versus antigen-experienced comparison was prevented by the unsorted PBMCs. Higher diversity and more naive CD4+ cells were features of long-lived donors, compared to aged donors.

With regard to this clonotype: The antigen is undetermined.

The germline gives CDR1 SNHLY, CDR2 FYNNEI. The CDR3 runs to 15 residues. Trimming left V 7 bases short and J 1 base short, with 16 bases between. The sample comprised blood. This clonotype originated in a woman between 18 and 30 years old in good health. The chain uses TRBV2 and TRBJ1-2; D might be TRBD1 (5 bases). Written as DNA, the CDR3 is TGTGCCAGCACGAAGCAGGGATACCTTAACTATGGCTACACCTTC. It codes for CASTKQGYLNYGYTF. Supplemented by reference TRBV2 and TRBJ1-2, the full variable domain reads EPEVTQTPSHQVTQMGQEVILRCVPISNHLYFYWYRQILGQKVEFLVSFYNNEISEKSEIFDDQFSVERPDGSNFTLKIRSTKLEDSAMYFCASTKQGYLNYGYTFGSGTRLTVV.